One and the same sample provided the 17 T cell receptor beta chains below, sequenced in a study of cytomegalovirus exposure and HLA in healthy donors (TCRdb year 2017). The receptor library was made with the immunoSEQ multiplex PCR assay. For the multiplex PCR, a mixture combining 60 forward primers for TCR Vbeta segments and 13 reverse primers for TCR Jbeta segments was used. In TCRdb, the immuneACCESS table is reduced to in-frame sequences with V and J assigned. These tables do not hold every clone; where another copy was compared, an unresolved V gene accounts for under half, and the others remain unexplained. The sample table records roughly 140,000 clones; over 60% of these occur just once. 3% of the sample belongs to the ten largest clones. Sequenced material: PBMCs. These receptors were obtained from a woman aged 25-40 years in good health and CMV-seropositive.

This chain connects TRBV29-1 to TRBJ1-2; 10 bases align to TRBD1. J gave up 3 bases and V 5 bases, and 9 bases lay outside the gene matches. Germline V gene sequence: CDR1 SQVTM, CDR2 ANQGSEA. There are 15 residues in the CDR3. The CDR3 DNA reads TGCAGCGTTCCTTGGACAGGGGGGGATGACTATGGCTACACCTTC. It translates to CSVPWTGGDDYGYTF.

This chain links TRBV5-1 with TRBJ1-5, with no clear D. This CDR3 is 14 amino acids long. Germline V CDR1 and CDR2: SGHRS, YFSETQ. Trimming cost V 4 bases and J 3 bases, with 11 bases left between them. CDR3 DNA sequence: TGCGCCAGCAGCCCAGGAGGGCTCAATCAGCCCCAGCATTTT. As protein: CASSPGGLNQPQHF. Full variable domain (rest looked up from reference TRBV5-1 and TRBJ1-5): KAGVTQTPRYLIKTRGQQVTLSCSPISGHRSVSWYQQTPGQGLQFLFEYFSETQRNKGNFPGRFSGRQFSNSRSEMNVSTLELGDSALYLCASSPGGLNQPQHFGDGTRLSIL.

The chain recombines TRBV9 with TRBJ2-7, with D possibly TRBD2 on 5 matching bases. The CDR3 is made up of 14 amino acids. Germline V gives CDR1 SGDLS, CDR2 YYNGEE. V was trimmed by 2 bases and J by 4 bases, leaving 13 bases between them. The chain's CDR3 is CASSVGGLGYEQYF. CDR3 DNA sequence: TGTGCCAGCAGCGTCGGAGGCCTGGGATACGAGCAGTACTTC.

This clone was recorded only once. V gene TRBV5-6 combines with J gene TRBJ2-5; TRBD2 matches 9 bases. CDR1 and CDR2 from the germline V gene are SGHDT and YYEEEE. This CDR3 spans 14 amino acids. V shed 4 bases and J 5 bases; nucleotides not matched to a gene: 6. CDR3 sequence: CASSGSGSRETQYF. CDR3 sequence (DNA): TGTGCCAGCAGCGGTAGCGGGAGTCGGGAGACCCAGTACTTC.

By share, this clone counts as medium-sized (0.01 to 0.1%). V gene TRBV7-2 combines with J gene TRBJ2-7; no definite D call. Trimming left V 4 bases short and J 0 bases short, with 10 bases between. The CDR3 is made up of 14 amino acids. Germline CDR1 and CDR2: SGHTA and FQGNSA. The CDR3 sequence is CASSSFPVSYEQYF. DNA of the CDR3: TGTGCCAGCAGCTCCTTTCCGGTCTCCTACGAGCAGTACTTC.

The chain joins TRBV7-9 to TRBJ2-1, with 7 bases matching TRBD1. The CDR3 sequence is 15 residues long. Germline trimming cut 2 bases from V and 3 bases from J; bases unmatched to any gene: 4. Germline V gene lookup returns CDR1 SEHNR and CDR2 FQNEAQ (reference sequence). Written as DNA, the CDR3 is TGTGCCAGCAGCTTATTTGCAGGGGGCTACAATGAGCAGTTCTTC. It specifies CASSLFAGGYNEQFF. Using reference TRBV7-9 and TRBJ2-1 for the parts outside the CDR3, the full variable domain is DTGVSQNPRHKITKRGQNVTFRCDPISEHNRLYWYRQTLGQGPEFLTYFQNEAQLEKSRLLSDRFSAERPKGSFSTLEIQRTEQGDSAMYLCASSLFAGGYNEQFFGPGTRLTVL.

V and J are TRBV5-1 and TRBJ2-5, with D perhaps matching TRBD2 (6 bases). V gave up 4 bases and J gave up 2 bases, with 9 bases separating them. The CDR3 is made up of 13 amino acids. CDR1 SGHRS and CDR2 YFSETQ come from the germline V gene. CDR3 coding DNA: TGCGCCAGCAGCGCGGGGCCGCAAGAGACCCAGTACTTC. Translating gives CASSAGPQETQYF.

This CDR3 is CASSLTPGLAGGNIQYF. DNA of the CDR3: TGTGCCAGCAGCTTGACTCCGGGACTAGCGGGGGGAAACATTCAGTACTTC. The genes are TRBV7-9 and TRBJ2-4; 15 bases are shared with TRBD2. This CDR3 is 17 amino acids long. Germline trimming cut 3 bases from V and 6 bases from J; bases unmatched to any gene: 6. CDR1 SEHNR and CDR2 FQNEAQ come from the germline V gene (reference sequence).

The rearrangement links TRBV6-5 to TRBJ2-3; 12 positions agree with TRBD2. The V gene end was trimmed by 6 bases and the J gene end by 7 bases; junction bases not matched to a gene: 5. Germline V gives CDR1 MNHEY, CDR2 SVGAGI. The CDR3 has 14 residues. Written as DNA, the CDR3 is TGTGCCAGCAGCCCTGGGACTAGCGGGTATACGCAGTATTTT. Amino acid sequence: CASSPGTSGYTQYF.

The genes are TRBV7-6 and TRBJ2-7; D is unclear. CDR3 length: 13 residues. CDR1 and CDR2 (germline): SGHVS, FNYEAQ. V lost 5 bases to trimming and J lost 6 bases, with 14 bases between them. The CDR3 reads CASSHPEKSEQYF. The CDR3 bases are TGTGCCAGCAGCCACCCCGAGAAGAGCGAGCAGTACTTC.

The chain has TRBV2 and TRBJ1-6; D is perhaps TRBD1 (5 bases). There are 15 residues in the CDR3. Germline CDR1 reads SNHLY; CDR2 reads FYNNEI. V lost 10 bases and J lost 1, with 14 bases in between. The CDR3 DNA is TGTGCCACCTCAGGGTTGGGTTCCTATAATTCACCCCTCCACTTT. Encoded protein: CATSGLGSYNSPLHF.

The rearrangement joins TRBV30 to TRBJ1-1; the D gene is possibly TRBD1 (5 bases). The CDR3 is 12 residues long. V was clipped by 4 bases and J by 3 bases, with 9 bases between them. Germline-derived CDR1 and CDR2 are GTSNPN and SVGIG (reference sequence). The CDR3 reads CAWNQGYTEAFF. CDR3 sequence (DNA): TGTGCCTGGAATCAGGGTTACACTGAAGCTTTCTTT.

The chain recombines TRBV7-9 with TRBJ2-3; 10 nucleotides agree with TRBD2. This CDR3 is built from 16 residues. Germline V CDR1 and CDR2: SEHNR, FQNEAQ (reference sequence). V trimming: 5 bases; J trimming: 5 bases; junction bases outside the gene matches: 10. CDR3 DNA sequence: TGTGCCAGCAGCGGGGAGCGGGGGGGCCGGGTAGATACGCAGTATTTT. This sequence encodes CASSGERGGRVDTQYF.

The chain combines TRBV9 with TRBJ1-1; perhaps TRBD1 as D (6 bases). V was pared by 4 bases and J by 0 bases, with 10 bases between. The CDR3 consists of 14 residues. Per germline, CDR1 SGDLS and CDR2 YYNGEE. The CDR3 DNA reads as TGTGCCAGCAGCCAAGGGGGGGTGAACACTGAAGCTTTCTTT. The encoded protein is CASSQGGVNTEAFF.

This clone was recorded a few times. V gene TRBV6-6 combines with J gene TRBJ1-6, with D possibly TRBD1 on 6 matching bases. The CDR3 runs 13 residues. Deletions cut 4 bases from V and 7 bases from J, with 8 bases between. CDR1 and CDR2 (germline): MNHNY, SVGAGI (reference sequence). CDR3 in DNA: TGTGCCAGCAGTTCCGACAGGAATTCACCCCTCCACTTT. Its protein product is CASSSDRNSPLHF.

Only one count was recorded for this clone. The junction departs from germline at one end; a sequencing error may be responsible. The chain joins TRBV5-1 to TRBJ2-1, with D perhaps matching TRBD1 (6 bases). The CDR3 has 12 residues. Germline loops: CDR1 SGHRS, CDR2 YFSETQ. The CDR3 region has the DNA TGCGCCAGCAGCTCGACAGGCGGGTTGATGGTCTTC. As protein: CASSSTGGLMVF.

This clone was seen once. The chain recombines TRBV5-1 with TRBJ2-1, with TRBD1 matching over 8 bases. J lost 3 bases, V lost 4 bases, and 9 bases had no gene match. The CDR3 consists of 16 residues. Germline V lookup: CDR1 SGHRS, CDR2 YFSETQ. CDR3 nucleotide sequence: TGCGCCAGCAGCCCTTCCCAGGGGGCATTCTACAATGAGCAGTTCTTC. As protein: CASSPSQGAFYNEQFF.